This record looks at one T cell receptor beta chain sequence and its context. This clone's antigen is unknown. These data belong to a study of monozygotic twins with inflammatory bowel disease (dated by TCRdb to the late 2010s). Regarding the complete study: The full study comprised 28 monozygotic twin pairs: nine German pairs (four IBD-concordant, five IBD-discordant) and 19 IBD-discordant Danish pairs. Disease-associated traits were sought mainly through comparisons between IBD patients and their genetically identical healthy co-twins within discordant pairs. Each individual had, on average, about 151 000 unique TCRalpha sequences and 181 000 unique TCRbeta sequences available for analysis. Study-wide findings and limitations: No difference in repertoire similarity was observed between concordant and discordant twins, possibly owing to limited statistical power. Different T cell subtypes could not be distinguished in the analysis. IBD patients shared fewer clonotypes with other individuals than healthy twins did, most markedly in patients showing signs of disease activity. The results gave no support for a single strong signal or clonotype linked to IBD. Background noise and inter-individual variability may have been introduced into the repertoires by the differing immunosuppressive treatments among patients. TCRbeta repertoire diversity, by inverse Simpson index, was decreased in IBD patients compared with their healthy co-twins.

Library preparation employed 5' RACE. For each TCR library, 3,000 to 4,000 ng of total RNA was used. For each sample, cDNA synthesis was carried out in eight separate reactions using SMARTScribe reverse transcriptase. Unique molecular identifiers containing a 6-nucleotide sample barcode were introduced through template switching during cDNA synthesis. Amplification of TCRalpha and TCRbeta cDNA involved two nested PCRs of approximately 16 and 10 cycles, and each PCR was followed by bead purification. Before amplification, the cDNA was treated with uracil DNA-glycosylase and purified using the QIAquick PCR purification kit. The second PCR added Illumina TruSeq-compatible adapters along with sample-specific barcodes. TapeStation and Qubit were used to check library quality and concentration, and 5 ng of each library went into the pool. The pooled libraries were sequenced with 2 x 100 bp reads and custom sequencing primers on an Illumina HiSeq2500 single-index Rapid Run. Per the original workflow: UMI-based consensus assembly with MiGEC version 1.2.6 was used to correct PCR and sequencing errors. V(D)J alignment, clonotype assembly and CDR3 extraction were performed with MiXCR version 2.1.1. To normalise gene usage, clonotype sharing and MAIT/NKT TCR abundance, the top 1000, 10 000 and 20 000 clonotypes in each sample were analysed. After downsampling to 27 000 UMIs, diversity was calculated as the inverse Simpson index using the vegan R package. Paired Mann-Whitney U tests on discordant twin pairs were used, with Benjamini-Hochberg multiple-testing correction. Reprocessed by TCRdb, the reads give a single entry per CDR3 protein sequence, without DNA. The V and J calls follow TCRdb's processing rather than the paper's. For this sample, the table gives about 420,000 distinct CDR3 sequences. The ten most abundant clones make up 2% to 2.5% of the sample.

The CDR3 holds 16 amino acids from the cysteine to the phenylalanine. DNA is not recorded here. Reading the germline V gene gives CDR1 SGHRS and CDR2 YFSETQ. From each donor, a 2.5 ml peripheral blood sample was collected into PAXgene tubes and kept at -80 degrees C. Without any T cell sorting, total RNA was extracted from whole blood using the PAXgene blood miRNA kit on an automated QIAcube. Deep TCRalpha and TCRbeta repertoire profiling with unique molecular barcoding was performed on peripheral blood of monozygotic twin pairs concordant or discordant for inflammatory bowel disease. Smoking habits were recorded for all twin pairs, and individuals were classified as current, former or never smokers.

The TCR originated in a human donor with ulcerative colitis or Crohn's disease, or a healthy co-twin of an affected twin (not recorded which). Sequences were obtained from blood. The rearranged chain carries TRBV5-1 and TRBJ2-1; TCRdb's assignment of TRBD1 cannot be checked, as there is no DNA. CDR3 loop: CASSWGHAGSSNEQFF.